The next 18 T cell receptor beta chains were all read from a single sample in a study of shared clonotypes between healthy human individuals (dated by TCRdb to 2019 to 2021). Library preparation employed the immunoSEQ multiplex PCR assay. As stored in TCRdb, this immuneACCESS dataset retains in-frame rearrangements with V and J assigned. A fraction of the clones does not appear; measured against another copy, unresolved V genes explain less than half of the discrepancy, and the remainder lacks a known reason. Across this sample there are around 99,000 clones, with 60% to 75% seen only once. The ten largest clones represent roughly 52% of the sample. Material for sequencing was memory CD8+ T cells sorted from blood. Reading the label with the study, this specimen's cell subset or site is: CD45RO+ cells pooled with CCR7-negative TemRA cells. All receptors come from a man aged 25 to 40 in good health.

The J gene is TRBJ2-5, the V gene TRBV9, with 7 bases fitting TRBD2. CDR3 length: 16 residues. After removal of 0 bases from V and 3 bases from J, the junction contained 8 bases not matched to a gene. Germline CDR1 reads SGDLS; CDR2 reads YYNGEE. The chain's CDR3 is CASSVAGLGAKETQYF. The CDR3 DNA follows: TGTGCCAGCAGCGTAGCTGGACTAGGGGCGAAAGAGACCCAGTACTTC.

Only a few counts were recorded for this clone. The CDR3: CASLRSGTGWRETQYF. DNA for the CDR3: TGTGCCAGCCTCCGGTCGGGGACAGGTTGGCGAGAGACCCAGTACTTC. The chain employs TRBV2 and TRBJ2-5; 8 bases are a match to TRBD1. Trimming took 8 bases from V and 4 from J; bases not matched to a gene: 15. This CDR3 contains 16 residues. Germline values: CDR1 SNHLY, CDR2 FYNNEI.

This clone showed up many times. The chain links TRBV28 to TRBJ2-2, with TRBD2 identical over 13 bases. This CDR3 has 17 amino acids. Germline loops: CDR1 MDHEN, CDR2 SYDVKM. The ends lost 3 bases at V and 6 bases at J; junction bases unmatched: 7. Written as DNA, the CDR3 is TGTGCCAGCAGTTTTCTTTGGACTAGCGGGAGTCCCGGGGAGCTGTTTTTT. This translates into CASSFLWTSGSPGELFF.

DNA of the CDR3: TGCGCCAGCAGTCACAGGGATGGAAACACCATATATTTT. It yields the protein CASSHRDGNTIYF. V and J are TRBV23-1 and TRBJ1-3; perhaps TRBD1 as D (5 bases). TRBV23-1 is an ORF, with its function uncertain. This CDR3 contains 13 residues. With 3 bases removed from V and 3 bases from J, the gap between germline ends came to 6 bases.

This chain uses TRBV27 with TRBJ2-7; the D is unclear. Germline CDR1 and CDR2: MNHEY and SMNVEV (reference sequence). CDR3 size: 13 residues. Deletions cut 3 bases from V and 0 bases from J, with 6 bases between. The chain's CDR3 is CASSFVNSYEQYF. CDR3 bases: TGTGCCAGCAGTTTCGTAAACTCCTACGAGCAGTACTTC.

The table lists this clone with many counts. V usage is TRBV5-5 and J usage is TRBJ2-7, with D perhaps matching TRBD1 or TRBD2 (5 bases each). CDR3 length equals 13 residues. V was clipped by 6 bases and J by 0 bases, with 10 bases between them. CDR1 and CDR2 (germline): SGHKS, YYEKEE (reference sequence). CDR3 in DNA: TGTGCCAGCACCCCCGGGGCCTCCTACGAGCAGTACTTC. Its translation is CASTPGASYEQYF.

The chain recombines TRBV11-2 with TRBJ1-5; TRBD1 matches 8 bases. Germline V CDR1 and CDR2: SGHAT, FQNNGV. The CDR3 runs to 14 residues. V gave up 4 bases and J gave up 4 bases; unmatched junction bases: 3. CDR3 coding DNA: TGTGCCAGCAGCTACGGGACAGGTAATCAGCCCCAGCATTTT. As protein: CASSYGTGNQPQHF.

Comments on this clone: A far larger clone is one base from this, pointing to a likely read error. This chain connects TRBV28 to TRBJ1-5; 7 bases agree with TRBD1. The DNA matches TRBJ2-3 better at its end, which makes the J call doubtful. Germline CDR1 MDHEN, CDR2 SYDVKM. This CDR3 has 15 residues. CDR3 sequence (DNA): TGTGCCAGCAGAGCGAATTTAGGGGGCAATCAGCCCCAGTATTTT. It is translated as CASRANLGGNQPQYF.

This clone was counted at least ten times. The V and J genes are TRBV7-9 and TRBJ1-1; TRBD1 might be the D (6 bases). The CDR3 has 12 residues. Germline CDR1 and CDR2: SEHNR and FQNEAQ (reference sequence). Trimming left V 3 bases short and J 8 bases short, with 10 bases between. The CDR3: CASSLGRGEAFF. The CDR3 DNA is TGTGCCAGCAGCTTGGGCAGGGGCGAAGCTTTCTTT.

V and J are TRBV28 and TRBJ2-7, with D possibly being TRBD2 (6 bases). Germline CDR1 is MDHEN and CDR2 is SYDVKM. V lost 8 bases and J lost 5, with 28 bases in between. CDR3 length: 17 amino acids. CDR3 sequence: CASGPPVGGDTPHEQYF. CDR3 coding DNA: TGTGCCAGCGGGCCCCCCGTGGGCGGGGATACCCCTCACGAGCAGTACTTC. The whole variable domain, remainder taken from reference TRBV28 and TRBJ2-7, is DVKVTQSSRYLVKRTGEKVFLECVQDMDHENMFWYRQDPGLGLRLIYFSYDVKMKEKGDIPEGYSVSREKKERFSLILESASTNQTSMYLCASGPPVGGDTPHEQYFGPGTRLTVT.

CDR3 in DNA: TGTGCCAGCAGTCCCGGGACTAGCTCCTACAATGAGCAGTTCTTC. It yields the protein CASSPGTSSYNEQFF. The chain employs TRBV6-4 and TRBJ2-1, with 8 bases that match TRBD2. V shed 5 bases, J shed 0 bases, and the junction held 3 bases outside the gene matches. The CDR3 extends over 15 amino acids. Germline CDR1 is MRHNA and CDR2 is SNTAGT.

This chain uses TRBV15 with TRBJ2-3; D is tentatively TRBD1 or TRBD2 (5 bases each). Germline V gene lookup returns CDR1 LNHNV and CDR2 YYDKDF (reference sequence). Trimming pared 2 bases from V and 0 bases from J, leaving 15 bases between. The CDR3 consists of 17 residues. CDR3 region: CATSRYGDPRSTDTQYF. CDR3 nucleotide sequence: TGTGCCACCAGCAGATATGGGGACCCCCGGAGCACAGATACGCAGTATTTT.

The J gene is TRBJ2-7, the V gene TRBV6-5; 14 bases are a match to TRBD2. The germline V gene has CDR1 MNHEY and CDR2 SVGAGI. Trimming at V came to 2 bases and at J to 7 bases, leaving 4 bases not matched to a gene. The CDR3 contains 15 residues. The CDR3 reads CASSYAGLAGEEQYF. Written as DNA, the CDR3 is TGTGCCAGCAGTTACGCGGGACTAGCGGGAGAAGAGCAGTACTTC.

The chain recombines TRBV18 with TRBJ2-2, with D tentatively TRBD2 (7 bases). CDR1 KGHSH and CDR2 LQKENI come from the germline V gene. Trimming removed 1 base at V and 4 bases at J, with 13 bases between. The CDR3 runs 16 residues. CDR3 sequence (DNA): TGTGCCAGCTCACCACGGGGGGGCGCACGCACCGGGGAGCTGTTTTTT. Its protein is CASSPRGGARTGELFF.

This sequence joins TRBV5-4 and TRBJ2-7, with TRBD1 matching over 10 bases. Germline V gives CDR1 SGHNT, CDR2 YYREEE (reference sequence). Trimming took 4 bases from V and 2 from J; bases not matched to a gene: 3. This CDR3 spans 14 amino acids. The DNA of the CDR3 is TGTGCCAGCAGCCGGGACAGGGGCGCCTACGAGCAGTACTTC. Translated, it gives CASSRDRGAYEQYF.

This clone was recorded a few times. This sample includes further DNA sequences coding for the same CDR3. The genes are TRBV19 and TRBJ2-7; a weak D match, TRBD1 (6 bases). V was pared by 3 bases and J by 4 bases, with 10 bases between. This CDR3 has 13 amino acids. In germline, CDR1 is LNHDA, CDR2 SQIVND (reference sequence). The CDR3 DNA reads TGTGCCAGTAGTATCGGGACAAAGTACGAGCAGTACTTC. It is translated as CASSIGTKYEQYF.

The V and J genes are TRBV28 and TRBJ2-2; D is unresolved. This CDR3 region has 12 residues. V was trimmed by 3 bases and J by 4 bases, leaving 3 bases between them. Per the germline V gene, CDR1 is MDHEN and CDR2 is SYDVKM. The CDR3 region is CASSLATGELFF. The CDR3 nucleotides are TGTGCCAGCAGTTTGGCCACCGGGGAGCTGTTTTTT.

The V gene is TRBV15, the J gene TRBJ2-5, with D possibly being TRBD1 (6 bases). Germline lookup yields CDR1 LNHNV and CDR2 YYDKDF (reference sequence). This CDR3 is built from 13 residues. Trimming took off 3 bases at V and 3 bases at J, with 8 bases between the two ends. CDR3 nucleotide sequence: TGTGCCACCAGCAGGGACAGAGAAGAGACCCAGTACTTC. This codes for CATSRDREETQYF.